These T cell receptor beta chains were read from a single sample in a study of post-analysis software for immune sequencing data. TCRdb reprocessed the PCR reads with MiXCR, giving one entry per CDR3 protein. The profile covers hundreds of thousands of distinct CDR3 sequences, with approximately 30% appearing a single time and more than 0.45% taken by the ten largest. Sequencing was done on a sample of blood. These receptors all stem from a girl aged 10-17 years with multiple sclerosis. Each CDR3 is given with its conserved first and last residue. The order of the fields is V gene, J gene, clone size, D gene, CDR3 DNA, CDR3 protein. The D gene is left open where the match is weak. Size is stated for part of the rows, as once, few or many counts, or as a class when the clone is expanded.

V: TRBV20-1; J: TRBJ2-7; size: many; D: -; DNA: TGCAGTACCCGGATGGGACATCGTCTCGAGCAGTACTTC; CDR3: CSTRMGHRLEQYF
V: TRBV6-5; J: TRBJ1-2; size: -; D: TRBD1; DNA: TGTACCACAAAAACGGGCGGACAGGGGACTTATGGCTACACCTTC; CDR3: CTTKTGGQGTYGYTF
V: TRBV28; J: TRBJ2-3; size: -; D: -; DNA: TGTGCCAGCAGTGACGGGACTTCCTTCGGCACAGATACGCAGTATTTT; CDR3: CASSDGTSFGTDTQYF
V: TRBV6-6; J: TRBJ2-7; size: -; D: -; DNA: TGTGCCAGCAGCCGGCCACAGGGAGGAGTGGGCGAGCAGTACTTC; CDR3: CASSRPQGGVGEQYF
V: TRBV7-8; J: TRBJ2-1; size: -; D: -; DNA: TGTGCCAGCAGCCGATCACAGACGTCCAGCTCCTACAATGAGCAGTTCTTC; CDR3: CASSRSQTSSSYNEQFF
V: TRBV28; J: TRBJ2-3; size: few; D: -; DNA: TGTGCCAGCAGTTTAGTCGGTGGGGCTAGCACAGATACGCAGTATTTT; CDR3: CASSLVGGASTDTQYF
V: TRBV9; J: TRBJ2-1; size: few; D: TRBD1; DNA: TGTGCCAGCAGCGTAGGGACAGGGGGCTCCTACAATGAGCAGTTCTTC; CDR3: CASSVGTGGSYNEQFF
V: TRBV5-1; J: TRBJ2-7; size: -; D: -; DNA: TGCGCCGGCAGCGACCAGACCTACGAGCAGTACTTC; CDR3: CAGSDQTYEQYF
V: TRBV7-6; J: TRBJ2-3; size: few; D: TRBD2; DNA: TGTGCCAGCAGCGGGGGTAGCGGGGGCCAGGGAAATACGCAGTATTTT; CDR3: CASSGGSGGQGNTQYF
V: TRBV18; J: TRBJ2-3; size: -; D: TRBD2; DNA: TGTGCCAGCTCACCACTTGCTAGCGGAAGAGATACGCAGTATTTT; CDR3: CASSPLASGRDTQYF
V: TRBV29-1; J: TRBJ2-3; size: few; D: TRBD2; DNA: TGCAGCGTTGTAATTAGCGGGACAAGCACAGATACGCAGTATTTT; CDR3: CSVVISGTSTDTQYF
V: TRBV5-6; J: TRBJ2-2; size: -; D: TRBD2; DNA: TGTGCCAGCAGCCGACTAGCGGGAGGCCGGGGGACCGGGGAGCTGTTTTTT; CDR3: CASSRLAGGRGTGELFF
V: TRBV29-1; J: TRBJ2-1; size: -; D: TRBD2; DNA: TGCAGCGTTGAAAGGAGCGGGAGTAGTTACCACAATGAGCAGTTCTTC; CDR3: CSVERSGSSYHNEQFF
V: TRBV20-1; J: TRBJ1-1; size: few; D: -; DNA: TGCAGTGCTAGAGTACCCGGATACACTGAAGCTTTCTTT; CDR3: CSARVPGYTEAFF
V: TRBV7-2; J: TRBJ2-7; size: -; D: TRBD2; DNA: TGTGCCAGCACCCCAAGGACTAGCAACGAGCAGTACTTC; CDR3: CASTPRTSNEQYF
V: TRBV5-1; J: TRBJ2-3; size: -; D: -; DNA: TGCGCCAGCAGCTTGCCCCCAGGGACTAGCACAGATACGCAGTATTTT; CDR3: CASSLPPGTSTDTQYF
V: TRBV11-2; J: TRBJ2-1; size: few; D: TRBD1; DNA: TGTGCCAGCAGCTTAGCCCCGACAGGGTCTTACAATGAGCAGTTCTTC; CDR3: CASSLAPTGSYNEQFF
V: TRBV28; J: TRBJ1-1; size: many; D: -; DNA: TGTGCCAGCAGTCTAAAGGTCACTGAAGCTTTCTTT; CDR3: CASSLKVTEAFF
V: TRBV29-1; J: TRBJ2-7; size: -; D: -; DNA: TGCAGCGTTGAAGATAGAACAGGGTACAATGAGCAGTACTTC; CDR3: CSVEDRTGYNEQYF
V: TRBV9; J: TRBJ1-1; size: -; D: -; DNA: TGTGCCAGCAGCTCACAGGCGAAGAGGAACACTGAAGCTTTCTTT; CDR3: CASSSQAKRNTEAFF
V: TRBV15; J: TRBJ2-6; size: -; D: TRBD1; DNA: TGTGCCACCGCGACAGGGATTTCAACCGGAGCCGACTCTGGGGCCAACGTCCTGACTTTC; CDR3: CATATGISTGADSGANVLTF
V: TRBV5-1; J: TRBJ2-1; size: few; D: TRBD2; DNA: TGCGCCAGCAGCAGAGGGGCTAGCGGGAGAGCCTACAATGAGCAGTTCTTC; CDR3: CASSRGASGRAYNEQFF
V: TRBV7-2; J: TRBJ2-3; size: few; D: TRBD2; DNA: TGTGCCAGCAGCCCAGGTGGGACTAGCGGCACAGATACGCAGTATTTT; CDR3: CASSPGGTSGTDTQYF
V: TRBV11-2; J: TRBJ2-5; size: -; D: -; DNA: TGTGCCAGCAGCTTAATGTTTCAAGGGGTGAAGACCCAGTACTTC; CDR3: CASSLMFQGVKTQYF
V: TRBV20-1; J: TRBJ2-1; size: many; D: -; DNA: TGCAGTGCTAGAGCCCGTGACAATGAGCAGTTCTTC; CDR3: CSARARDNEQFF
V: TRBV12-3/TRBV12-4; J: TRBJ2-5; size: many; D: TRBD1; DNA: TGTGCCAGCAGTTTGGGCAGGGGGAAAGAGACCCAGTACTTC; CDR3: CASSLGRGKETQYF
V: TRBV15; J: TRBJ2-5; size: many; D: TRBD1; DNA: TGTGCCACCAGCAGAGACGAGATGGACAGGGTTCAAGAGACCCAGTACTTC; CDR3: CATSRDEMDRVQETQYF
V: TRBV24-1; J: TRBJ1-5; size: -; D: TRBD1; DNA: TGTGCCACCAGTGATTCCTCCGACAGGGGGCGGCCCCAGCATTTT; CDR3: CATSDSSDRGRPQHF
V: TRBV2; J: TRBJ2-1; size: -; D: -; DNA: TGTGCCAGCAGTGAATTCCCTGCTTACAATGAGCAGTTCTTC; CDR3: CASSEFPAYNEQFF
V: TRBV20-1; J: TRBJ2-3; size: -; D: -; DNA: TGCAGTGCTCACAAGGGGGCCACGGGGGGCACAGATACGCAGTATTTT; CDR3: CSAHKGATGGTDTQYF
V: TRBV20-1; J: TRBJ2-5; size: -; D: -; DNA: TGCAGTGCTAGATCTCCGGCAGGGTCGGAAGAGACCCAGTACTTC; CDR3: CSARSPAGSEETQYF
V: TRBV12-3/TRBV12-4; J: TRBJ2-3; size: few; D: -; DNA: TGTGTCAGCAGTTTAGTCGGTTCGGGTCCCGCAGATACGCAGTATTTT; CDR3: CVSSLVGSGPADTQYF
V: TRBV4-3; J: TRBJ1-5; size: few; D: TRBD1; DNA: TGCGCCAGCAGCCAAGATTTTAGATCGGGACAGGGGACGAAGCCCCAGCATTTT; CDR3: CASSQDFRSGQGTKPQHF
V: TRBV4-1; J: TRBJ2-5; size: once; D: TRBD2; DNA: TGCGCCAGCAGCCCAGCGGGGAACGAGTACCAAGAGACCCAGTACTTC; CDR3: CASSPAGNEYQETQYF
V: TRBV3-1; J: TRBJ1-5; size: few; D: -; DNA: TGTGCCAGCAGCCAACAGGGCGTAAGCAATCAGCCCCAGCATTTT; CDR3: CASSQQGVSNQPQHF